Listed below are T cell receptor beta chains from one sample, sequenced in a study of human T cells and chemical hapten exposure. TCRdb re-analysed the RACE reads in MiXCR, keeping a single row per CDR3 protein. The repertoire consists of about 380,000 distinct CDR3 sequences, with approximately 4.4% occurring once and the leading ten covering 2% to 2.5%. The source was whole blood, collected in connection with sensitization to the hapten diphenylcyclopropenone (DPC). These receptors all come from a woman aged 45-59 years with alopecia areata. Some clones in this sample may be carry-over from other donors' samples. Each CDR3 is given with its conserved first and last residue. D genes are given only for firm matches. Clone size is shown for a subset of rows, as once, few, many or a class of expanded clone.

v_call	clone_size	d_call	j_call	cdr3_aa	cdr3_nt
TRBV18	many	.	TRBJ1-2	CASSQTRRTASINYGYTF	TGTGCCAGCTCCCAGACTAGACGGACAGCTTCTATCAATTATGGCTACACCTTC
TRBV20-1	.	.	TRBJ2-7	CSAPAVGSEQYF	TGCAGTGCTCCTGCAGTCGGGTCCGAGCAGTACTTC
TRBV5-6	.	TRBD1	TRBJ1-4	CASSGEPGTGQEKLFF	TGTGCCAGCAGCGGAGAGCCCGGGACAGGACAGGAAAAACTGTTTTTT
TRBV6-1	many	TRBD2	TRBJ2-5	CASSGYTSGRPQETQYF	TGTGCCAGCAGTGGATACACTAGCGGGAGGCCCCAAGAGACCCAGTACTTC
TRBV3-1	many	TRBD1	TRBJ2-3	CASSQAPGTGQDTQYF	TGTGCCAGCAGCCAAGCCCCCGGGACAGGGCAAGATACGCAGTATTTT
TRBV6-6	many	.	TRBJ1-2	CASSYSWQAGNYGYTF	TGTGCCAGCAGTTACTCGTGGCAAGCGGGAAACTATGGCTACACCTTC
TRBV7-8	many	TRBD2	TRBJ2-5	CASSASSGGQTQYF	TGTGCCAGCAGTGCCTCTAGCGGGGGACAGACCCAGTACTTC
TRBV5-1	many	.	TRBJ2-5	CASSLANQETQYF	TGCGCCAGCAGCCTTGCAAACCAAGAGACCCAGTACTTC
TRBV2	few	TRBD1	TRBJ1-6	CASRPWGQDNSPLHF	TGTGCCAGCAGGCCTTGGGGACAGGATAATTCACCCCTCCACTTT
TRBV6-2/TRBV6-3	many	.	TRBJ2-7	CASSRGAMEQYF	TGTGCCAGCAGTCGGGGGGCTATGGAGCAGTACTTC